The 24 T cell receptor beta chains presented below share a single source sample, sequenced in a study of CD8 T cells in Susac syndrome (dated by TCRdb to about 2019). The library was produced with the immunoSEQ multiplex PCR assay. RNA was extracted with the RNeasy kit and roughly 0.5 to 1 ug was reverse transcribed using random hexamers. The public reads were run again by TCRdb, first through fastp at Q25 and then through MiXCR, and only productive beta chains were kept. Rows are unified per CDR3 protein, each entry keeping the most common DNA and genes. The sample yields about 81,000 distinct CDR3 sequences; around 94% were counted once. The ten largest clones represent roughly 0.88% of the sample. Sample: CD8+ T cells from PBMCs. These receptors originate from a human donor with Susac syndrome.

The CDR3 nucleotides are TGCGCCAGCAGCTCCCCGTCAGATACGCAGTATTTT. Its protein product is CASSSPSDTQYF. The chain couples TRBV5-1 to TRBJ2-3; D call uncertain. In germline, CDR1 is SGHRS, CDR2 YFSETQ. The CDR3 sequence is 12 residues long. V was trimmed by 3 bases and J by 4 bases, leaving 6 bases between them.

This clonotype was picked up one time. This chain connects TRBV30 to TRBJ1-1; no firm D call. The CDR3 loop spans 13 amino acids. From germline, CDR1 is GTSNPN and CDR2 SVGIG (reference sequence). V lost 0 bases and J 1 base, leaving 6 bases between the germline ends. CDR3 DNA sequence: TGTGCCTGGAGTGTATTTGGGAACACTGAAGCTTTCTTT. It codes for CAWSVFGNTEAFF. Full variable domain (rest looked up from reference TRBV30 and TRBJ1-1): SQTIHQWPATLVQPVGSPLSLECTVEGTSNPNLYWYRQAAGRGLQLLFYSVGIGQISSEVPQNLSASRPQDRQFILSSKKLLLSDSGFYLCAWSVFGNTEAFFGQGTRLTVV.

This chain connects TRBV27 to TRBJ2-1; the D is unclear. The CDR3 loop spans 12 amino acids. V lost 7 bases and J lost 8, with 12 bases in between. CDR1 and CDR2 from the germline V gene are MNHEY and SMNVEV (reference sequence). Here the CDR3 reads CASISPTYEQFF. The CDR3 region has the DNA TGTGCCAGCATATCCCCAACGTATGAGCAGTTCTTC.

The genes are TRBV3-1 and TRBJ2-7; the D gene is possibly TRBD2 (6 bases). The CDR3 totals 14 residues. Trimming cost V 4 bases and J 5 bases, with 15 bases left between them. The germline gives CDR1 LGHDT, CDR2 YNNKEL (reference sequence). The CDR3 loop is CASSLNGDFDEQYF. The CDR3 DNA reads TGTGCCAGCAGCCTCAATGGGGACTTCGACGAGCAGTACTTC.

The J gene is TRBJ2-3, the V gene TRBV7-9; D not certain. From germline, CDR1 is SEHNR and CDR2 FQNEAQ (reference sequence). This CDR3 is 15 amino acids long. Trimming pared 3 bases from V and 4 bases from J, leaving 14 bases between. CDR3 loop: CASSFGPTPPDTQYF. Here the CDR3 DNA reads TGTGCCAGCAGCTTCGGACCTACACCACCAGATACGCAGTATTTT. The whole variable domain, filled in from reference TRBV7-9 and TRBJ2-3, reads DTGVSQNPRHKITKRGQNVTFRCDPISEHNRLYWYRQTLGQGPEFLTYFQNEAQLEKSRLLSDRFSAERPKGSFSTLEIQRTEQGDSAMYLCASSFGPTPPDTQYFGPGTRLTVL.

The chain couples TRBV6-1 to TRBJ2-7; D is unresolved. Per the germline V gene, CDR1 is MNHNS and CDR2 is SASEGT. Trimming removed 6 bases from V and 1 base from J, with 10 bases in between. The CDR3 runs to 13 residues. The CDR3 nucleotides are TGTGCCAGCAGGACCTTAGAGTCCTACGAGCAGTACTTC. This translates into CASRTLESYEQYF.

This chain joins TRBV19 and TRBJ2-3; no clear D. V was cut by 5 bases and J by 4 bases, with 7 bases left in between. The CDR3 is made up of 12 amino acids. Germline V gives CDR1 LNHDA, CDR2 SQIVND (reference sequence). The DNA of the CDR3 is TGTGCCAGTAGTTGGGCGGCAGATACGCAGTATTTT. The encoded protein is CASSWAADTQYF.

This chain joins TRBV30 and TRBJ2-7; TRBD1 agrees at 8 bases. The germline V gene encodes CDR1 GTSNPN and CDR2 SVGIG (reference sequence). This CDR3 is built from 16 residues. The V and J ends lost 1 base and 3 bases, in that order; junction bases with no gene match: 11. The CDR3: CAWSAGGQALGYEQYF. In DNA, the CDR3 is TGTGCCTGGAGTGCTGGGGGACAGGCCCTGGGCTACGAGCAGTACTTC.

J is TRBJ1-2 and V is TRBV7-9, with D possibly being TRBD1 (5 bases). The germline CDR1 and CDR2 sequences are SEHNR and FQNEAQ (reference sequence). V lost 8 bases and J lost 4, with 23 bases in between. This CDR3 is built from 16 residues. CDR3 amino acids: CASYGTGVGEGYGYTF. DNA for the CDR3: TGTGCCAGCTATGGGACGGGTGTAGGAGAGGGCTATGGCTACACCTTC.

The rearrangement uses TRBV3-1 and TRBJ2-1; 7 bases agree with TRBD2. The V gene end was trimmed by 1 base and the J gene end by 2 bases; junction bases not matched to a gene: 5. Germline V CDR1 and CDR2: LGHDT, YNNKEL (reference sequence). This CDR3 is 16 amino acids long. Here the CDR3 DNA reads TGTGCCAGCAGCCAAGGGTGGGGGGGTGCCTACAATGAGCAGTTCTTC. Protein: CASSQGWGGAYNEQFF.

The genes are TRBV15 and TRBJ2-5, with a weak D call TRBD1 (6 bases). Trimming shortened V by 3 bases and J by 4 bases, and 18 bases separated the two germline ends. The CDR3 sequence is 16 residues long. Germline V gene lookup returns CDR1 LNHNV and CDR2 YYDKDF (reference sequence). CDR3 protein: CATSSGQYEPGETQYF. DNA of the CDR3: TGTGCCACCAGCAGTGGACAGTATGAACCTGGAGAGACCCAGTACTTC.

This chain joins TRBV11-2 and TRBJ2-1, with 7 bases lining up with TRBD2. The V gene end was trimmed by 3 bases and the J gene end by 4 bases; junction bases not matched to a gene: 6. The V gene's germline CDR1 is SGHAT and CDR2 FQNNGV. The CDR3 is made up of 15 amino acids. The CDR3 nucleotides read TGTGCCAGCAGCTTCTGGGGAGGGAAATACAATGAGCAGTTCTTC. Translating gives CASSFWGGKYNEQFF.

V is TRBV19 and J is TRBJ1-5; D unclear. Germline CDR1 is LNHDA and CDR2 is SQIVND (reference sequence). There are 13 residues in the CDR3. Trimming took off 3 bases at V and 8 bases at J, with 11 bases between the two ends. The CDR3 DNA sequence: TGTGCCAGTAGTATTTCACCCCCGGAGCCCCAGCATTTT. Its translation is CASSISPPEPQHF. The variable domain in full, with the rest retrieved from reference TRBV19 and TRBJ1-5, is DGGITQSPKYLFRKEGQNVTLSCEQNLNHDAMYWYRQDPGQGLRLIYYSQIVNDFQKGDIAEGYSVSREKKESFPLTVTSAQKNPTAFYLCASSISPPEPQHFGDGTRLSIL.

This clonotype was observed a single time. The chain recombines TRBV7-9 with TRBJ2-7; D possibly uses TRBD1 or TRBD2 (5 bases each). The CDR3 is 15 amino acids. Germline CDR1 is SEHNR and CDR2 is FQNEAQ (reference sequence). Trimming took 5 bases from V and 8 from J, leaving 22 bases between them. The CDR3 region is CASSSRDRAFFQQYF. The CDR3 bases are TGTGCCAGCAGCAGCCGGGACCGAGCCTTTTTCCAGCAGTACTTC.

V and J are TRBV12-3 or TRBV12-4 and TRBJ2-5; D gene unclear. CDR3 size: 14 residues. V lost 6 bases and J lost 2, with 13 bases in between. The CDR3 loop reads CASSPLVEQETQYF. The CDR3 DNA is TGTGCCAGCAGCCCCCTGGTAGAGCAAGAGACCCAGTACTTC.

The gene calls are TRBV28 and TRBJ2-1; TRBD2 agrees at 11 bases. The CDR3 covers 17 residues. The junction had 8 bases not matched to a gene; V was cut back by 3 bases and J by 4 bases. Germline CDR1 is MDHEN and CDR2 is SYDVKM. The CDR3 protein is CASSLGTSGLHYNEQFF. The CDR3 nucleotides are TGTGCCAGCAGTTTGGGGACTAGCGGTCTTCATTACAATGAGCAGTTCTTC.

This rearrangement joins TRBV29-1 to TRBJ2-1; D is uncertain. Germline CDR1 is SQVTM and CDR2 is ANQGSEA. Trimming removed 3 bases at V and 0 bases at J, with 9 bases between. This CDR3 region has 14 residues. DNA of the CDR3: TGCAGCGTTGATAGTCTATACTCCTACAATGAGCAGTTCTTC. This gives the protein CSVDSLYSYNEQFF.

The rearrangement joins TRBV9 to TRBJ2-7; tentatively, D is TRBD1 (6 bases). This CDR3 has 14 amino acids. Per germline, CDR1 SGDLS and CDR2 YYNGEE. Trimming left V 0 bases short and J 2 bases short, with 9 bases between. The CDR3 coding sequence is TGTGCCAGCAGCGTAGAGGACAGCCCCTACGAGCAGTACTTC. Amino acid sequence: CASSVEDSPYEQYF.

The genes are TRBV13 and TRBJ2-7, with 7 bases fitting TRBD1. Germline CDR1 PRHDT, CDR2 FYEKMQ (reference sequence). The CDR3 extends over 16 amino acids. The J segment lost 3 bases and the V segment lost 4 bases, leaving 12 bases of the junction unmatched. CDR3 DNA sequence: TGTGCCAGCAGCTGGAAAACAGGGGAAAGTTTCTACGAGCAGTACTTC. Protein: CASSWKTGESFYEQYF.

The chain recombines TRBV14 with TRBJ1-5, with D perhaps TRBD1 (5 bases). This CDR3 comprises 16 residues. Germline V gene data show CDR1 as SGHDN and CDR2 as FVKESK. The germline V and J ends were trimmed by 0 bases and 3 bases, with 12 bases remaining between them. The CDR3: CASSQDRGNFNQPQHF. CDR3 sequence (DNA): TGTGCCAGCAGCCAAGATCGGGGGAACTTCAATCAGCCCCAGCATTTT.

CDR3 sequence reads: CASSLEAGVEQPQHF. The CDR3 DNA follows: TGTGCCAGCAGTTTGGAAGCAGGGGTCGAGCAGCCCCAGCATTTT. The rearrangement uses TRBV28 and TRBJ1-5; tentatively, D is TRBD1 (6 bases). CDR1 and CDR2 from the germline V gene are MDHEN and SYDVKM. Trimming took 3 bases from V and 7 from J, leaving 16 bases between them. The CDR3 totals 15 residues.

The chain employs TRBV30 and TRBJ2-7; 10 positions agree with TRBD2. With 6 bases clipped from V and 5 bases from J, the junction kept 10 bases outside the gene matches. The CDR3 has 14 residues. Germline CDR1 and CDR2: GTSNPN and SVGIG (reference sequence). The CDR3 loop reads CACSQAGGPDEQYF. The CDR3 bases are TGTGCCTGTTCTCAAGCGGGAGGGCCCGACGAGCAGTACTTC.

J is TRBJ1-1 and V is TRBV5-1; D is unclear. V was cut by 0 bases and J by 7 bases, with 10 bases left in between. Germline assignment: CDR1 SGHRS and CDR2 YFSETQ. CDR3 length: 13 residues. This chain's CDR3 is CASSLAGRHEAFF. The CDR3 region has the DNA TGCGCCAGCAGCTTGGCAGGTCGTCATGAAGCTTTCTTT.

The rearrangement links TRBV3-1 to TRBJ2-7; 14 nucleotides agree with TRBD2. Germline V gene sequence: CDR1 LGHDT, CDR2 YNNKEL (reference sequence). V gave up 0 bases and J gave up 0 bases; unmatched junction bases: 7. The CDR3 has 19 amino acids. The chain's CDR3 is CASSQDPGLAGEISYEQYF. In DNA form, the CDR3 reads TGTGCCAGCAGCCAAGATCCGGGACTAGCGGGGGAGATCTCCTACGAGCAGTACTTC.